One sample yielded the 32 T cell receptor beta chains listed below, sequenced in a study of blood T cell repertoires in COVID-19. Method: immunoSEQ multiplex PCR; TCRdb's copy keeps in-frame clones and lacks some. The data hold about 210,000 clones, with roughly 78% observed a single time. Sequenced material: peripheral blood. These receptors all come from a woman aged 40 to 49 with acute or convalescent COVID-19.

This clone was observed a handful of times. The sample has other DNA sequences that encode this CDR3 too. This rearrangement joins TRBV11-3 to TRBJ1-1, with unresolved D. Trimming stripped 1 base from V and 1 base from J, with 4 bases between. The CDR3 loop spans 13 amino acids. In germline, CDR1 is SGHNT, CDR2 YENEEA. The CDR3 DNA is TGTGCCAGCAGCTTAGCGGGGAACACTGAAGCTTTCTTT. It is translated as CASSLAGNTEAFF. Filled out from reference TRBV11-3 and TRBJ1-1, the complete variable domain reads EAGVVQSPRYKIIEKKQPVAFWCNPISGHNTLYWYLQNLGQGPELLIRYENEEAVDDSQLPKDRFSAERLKGVDSTLKIQPAELGDSAVYLCASSLAGNTEAFFGQGTRLTVV.

The sample holds one count of this clone. This chain links TRBV3-1 (or the pseudogene TRBV3-2) with TRBJ2-1; no clear D. V lost 0 bases and J 3 bases, leaving 3 bases between the germline ends. The CDR3 extends over 13 amino acids. Germline V gene data show CDR1 as LGHDT and CDR2 as YNNKEL (reference sequence). The DNA of the CDR3 is TGTGCCAGCAGCCAAGAGCGCTACAATGAGCAGTTCTTC. This encodes CASSQERYNEQFF.

The chain combines TRBV5-1 with TRBJ2-7, with a weak D call TRBD2 (5 bases). Trimming stripped 2 bases from V and 2 bases from J, with 11 bases between. The CDR3 extends over 14 amino acids. The germline V gene has CDR1 SGHRS and CDR2 YFSETQ. The CDR3: CASSFTAVAYEQYF. In nucleotides, the CDR3 is TGCGCCAGCAGCTTCACAGCGGTTGCCTACGAGCAGTACTTC.

The V and J genes are TRBV12-5 and TRBJ2-5; TRBD1 matches at 11 bases. This CDR3 region has 16 residues. V shed 4 bases and J 5 bases; nucleotides not matched to a gene: 9. CDR1 is LGHNT, CDR2 FRNRAP, per germline. The CDR3, as DNA: TGTGCTAGTGGTTCCACCGGGACAGGGGGTCTTGAGACCCAGTACTTC. Translating gives CASGSTGTGGLETQYF. Complete variable domain (other parts from reference TRBV12-5 and TRBJ2-5): DARVTQTPRHKVTEMGQEVTMRCQPILGHNTVFWYRQTMMQGLELLAYFRNRAPLDDSGMPKDRFSAEMPDATLATLKIQPSEPRDSAVYFCASGSTGTGGLETQYFGPGTRLLVL.

The J gene is TRBJ2-2, the V gene TRBV12-5; TRBD1 aligns across 10 bases. The CDR3 runs 15 residues. V was pared by 6 bases and J by 2 bases, with 3 bases of the junction left unmatched. CDR1 and CDR2 (germline): LGHNT, FRNRAP. In DNA, the CDR3 is TGTGCTAGTGGGAGACAGGGGGCCAACACCGGGGAGCTGTTTTTT. This sequence encodes CASGRQGANTGELFF.

This clone showed up just once. The chain couples TRBV5-1 to TRBJ2-1; D is perhaps TRBD1 (6 bases). V lost 7 bases and J lost 4, with 12 bases in between. The CDR3 has 13 residues. Germline CDR1 SGHRS, CDR2 YFSETQ. The CDR3 DNA reads TGCGCCAGCGGGACACGAACTTACAATGAGCAGTTCTTC. It translates to CASGTRTYNEQFF.

The CDR3 region is CASSYSSYEQYF. The CDR3 DNA follows: TGTGCCAGCAGTTATAGCTCCTACGAGCAGTACTTC. V gene TRBV6-2 or TRBV6-3 combines with J gene TRBJ2-7; no clear D. V was shortened by 3 bases and J by 0 bases, with 3 bases between the two germline ends. The CDR3 sequence is 12 residues long. Germline V gives CDR1 MNHEY, CDR2 SVGEGT.

The rearrangement uses TRBV6-1 and TRBJ2-4; D possibly corresponds to TRBD1 (6 bases). Trimming removed 4 bases at V and 1 base at J, with 23 bases between. Germline V CDR1 and CDR2: MNHNS, SASEGT. The CDR3 runs 19 residues. CDR3 residues: CASSGPPDSPRRAKNIQYF. The CDR3 coding sequence is TGTGCCAGCAGTGGCCCACCGGACAGTCCGCGGAGGGCCAAAAACATTCAGTACTTC.

The rearrangement joins TRBV27 to TRBJ1-4; weak D call: TRBD1 (6 bases). Trimming took off 6 bases at V and 8 bases at J, with 19 bases between the two ends. The CDR3 has 15 amino acids. From germline, CDR1 is MNHEY and CDR2 SMNVEV (reference sequence). The CDR3 DNA is TGTGCCAGCAGGCCTAACAGGGTTGTCGGCGAAAAACTGTTTTTT. Protein: CASRPNRVVGEKLFF.

The chain links TRBV15 to TRBJ2-3; TRBD1 agrees at 9 bases. The CDR3 contains 17 residues. Germline V gene sequence: CDR1 LNHNV, CDR2 YYDKDF (reference sequence). V lost 4 bases, J lost 3 bases, and 11 bases stayed unmatched. This chain's CDR3 is CATSTRQGVMVTDTQYF. DNA of the CDR3: TGTGCCACCAGCACAAGACAGGGGGTAATGGTGACAGATACGCAGTATTTT.

This clone is a singleton in its sample. The V and J genes are TRBV2 and TRBJ2-3; D is unresolved. CDR3 length equals 13 residues. Germline V gene data show CDR1 as SNHLY and CDR2 as FYNNEI. The ends were cut back, 6 bases at V and 0 bases at J, with 7 bases in the middle. The CDR3 nucleotides read TGTGCCAGCAGCCCCGGGAGCACAGATACGCAGTATTTT. Its translation: CASSPGSTDTQYF.

CDR3 DNA: TGTGCCTGGAGTAGAGCCGGAAGCGGGGGGGCCTTTGAAGATACGCAGTATTTT. Translation: CAWSRAGSGGAFEDTQYF. The chain links TRBV30 to TRBJ2-3; 10 nucleotides match TRBD2. The CDR3 runs to 18 residues. CDR1 GTSNPN and CDR2 SVGIG come from the germline V gene (reference sequence). The J segment lost 5 bases and the V segment lost 2 bases, leaving 16 bases of the junction unmatched.

The chain couples TRBV5-4 to TRBJ2-1; the D gene is possibly TRBD1 (5 bases). Germline V lookup: CDR1 SGHNT, CDR2 YYREEE (reference sequence). Trimming took off 4 bases at V and 6 bases at J, with 8 bases between the two ends. The CDR3 length is 12 residues. The CDR3 loop is CASSRQGNEQFF. Here the CDR3 DNA reads TGTGCCAGCAGCCGCCAGGGCAATGAGCAGTTCTTC.

The V and J genes are TRBV27 and TRBJ2-7; D is possibly TRBD2 (6 bases). V shed 8 bases and J shed 0 bases, with 14 bases lying between them. The CDR3 length is 14 residues. The V gene's germline CDR1 is MNHEY and CDR2 SMNVEV (reference sequence). DNA of the CDR3: TGTGCCAGCCTGCCAGCCGGGGGCTCCTACGAGCAGTACTTC. This encodes CASLPAGGSYEQYF.

The chain has TRBV2 and TRBJ2-3; 8 bases agree with TRBD2. Losses at the gene ends were 6 bases for V and 1 base for J; bases not matched to a gene: 9. Germline CDR1 reads SNHLY; CDR2 reads FYNNEI. The CDR3 contains 16 residues. The CDR3 spells CASSFPSGGGTDTQYF. CDR3 DNA sequence: TGTGCCAGCAGCTTCCCAAGCGGGGGAGGCACAGATACGCAGTATTTT.

This chain links TRBV18 with TRBJ1-3; D ambiguous. Germline V gives CDR1 KGHSH, CDR2 LQKENI. V lost 2 bases and J lost 0, with 5 bases in between. The CDR3 covers 14 residues. This CDR3 reads CASSPASSGNTIYF. CDR3 coding DNA: TGTGCCAGCTCACCAGCCAGCTCTGGAAACACCATATATTTT.

This chain uses TRBV24-1 with TRBJ2-1; TRBD2 agrees at 7 bases. CDR3 length equals 14 residues. Germline CDR1 and CDR2: KGHDR and SFDVKD. The junction had 6 bases not matched to a gene; V was cut back by 3 bases and J by 8 bases. The CDR3 DNA follows: TGTGCCACCAGTGATAAACTAGCGAACCATGAGCAGTTCTTC. It yields the protein CATSDKLANHEQFF.

The chain is built from TRBV10-3 and TRBJ2-7, with TRBD2 matching 9 bases. CDR1 and CDR2 from the germline V gene are ENHRY and SYGVKD. The CDR3 length is 17 residues. V gave up 0 bases and J gave up 0 bases; unmatched junction bases: 6. In nucleotides, the CDR3 is TGTGCCATCAGTGAGTCCCTAGCGGGACCGAGCTCCTACGAGCAGTACTTC. This encodes CAISESLAGPSSYEQYF.

V gene TRBV19 combines with J gene TRBJ1-5; D is undetermined. CDR3 size: 14 residues. With 7 bases removed from V and 1 base from J, the gap between germline ends came to 11 bases. The germline V gene encodes CDR1 LNHDA and CDR2 SQIVND (reference sequence). The CDR3 protein is CASTGRESNQPQHF. CDR3 in DNA: TGTGCCAGTACTGGTAGGGAGAGCAATCAGCCCCAGCATTTT.

The CDR3 reads CAWVDRDHAGNTIYF. CDR3 DNA sequence: TGTGCCTGGGTAGACAGGGACCACGCTGGAAACACCATATATTTT. This chain joins TRBV30 and TRBJ1-3; 7 bases fit TRBD1. The CDR3 is 15 residues long. Germline loops: CDR1 GTSNPN, CDR2 SVGIG (reference sequence). V lost 5 bases, J lost 2 bases, and 9 bases stayed unmatched. The whole variable domain, remainder taken from reference TRBV30 and TRBJ1-3, is SQTIHQWPATLVQPVGSPLSLECTVEGTSNPNLYWYRQAAGRGLQLLFYSVGIGQISSEVPQNLSASRPQDRQFILSSKKLLLSDSGFYLCAWVDRDHAGNTIYFGEGSWLTVV.

The genes are TRBV6-5 and TRBJ2-7, with 11 bases matching TRBD1. In germline, CDR1 is MNHEY, CDR2 SVGAGI. The CDR3 is 14 residues long. V dropped 4 bases and J dropped 3; count of bases not matched to a gene: 2. CDR3 region: CASSSGTGGYEQYF. The CDR3 DNA sequence: TGTGCCAGCAGTTCCGGGACAGGGGGCTACGAGCAGTACTTC.

In this sample, this clone turned up a few times. This chain uses TRBV18 with TRBJ2-7; D remains ambiguous. V was shortened by 3 bases and J by 7 bases, with 7 bases between the two germline ends. The length of the CDR3 is 11 residues. Germline CDR1 reads KGHSH; CDR2 reads LQKENI. The CDR3 protein is CASSPGEEQYF. As DNA, the CDR3 is TGTGCCAGCTCACCCGGTGAGGAGCAGTACTTC.

The chain joins TRBV2 to TRBJ1-2, with 7 bases matching TRBD1. The V gene's germline CDR1 is SNHLY and CDR2 FYNNEI. The CDR3 consists of 14 residues. The junction had 6 bases not matched to a gene; V was cut back by 7 bases and J by 1 base. The CDR3 sequence: CASNPDRINYGYTF. The CDR3 DNA reads as TGTGCCAGCAACCCGGACAGGATTAACTATGGCTACACCTTC.

The gene calls are TRBV2 and TRBJ2-7, with D possibly matching TRBD2 (6 bases). CDR3 length: 12 residues. The V and J ends lost 4 bases and 5 bases respectively, with 9 bases between them. Per germline, CDR1 SNHLY and CDR2 FYNNEI. CDR3 amino acids: CASSATSHEQYF. CDR3 nucleotides: TGTGCCAGCAGTGCCACTAGCCACGAGCAGTACTTC.

The rearrangement joins TRBV5-1 to TRBJ2-1, with TRBD2 matching over 12 bases. CDR1 SGHRS and CDR2 YFSETQ come from the germline V gene. Germline trimming cut 4 bases from V and 9 bases from J; bases unmatched to any gene: 2. The CDR3 consists of 13 residues. As DNA, the CDR3 is TGCGCCAGCAGCGTGACTAGCGGGAGTGAGCAGTTCTTC. It codes for CASSVTSGSEQFF. Filled out from reference TRBV5-1 and TRBJ2-1, the complete variable domain reads KAGVTQTPRYLIKTRGQQVTLSCSPISGHRSVSWYQQTPGQGLQFLFEYFSETQRNKGNFPGRFSGRQFSNSRSEMNVSTLELGDSALYLCASSVTSGSEQFFGPGTRLTVL.

The chain carries TRBV6-5 and TRBJ2-7; 7 bases match TRBD2. The CDR3 sequence is 15 residues long. The V gene end was trimmed by 5 bases and the J gene end by 0 bases; junction bases not matched to a gene: 7. CDR1 is MNHEY and CDR2 is SVGAGI in the germline V gene. The CDR3 DNA is TGTGCCAGCAGTCCCCCTAGCGGTAGCTCCTACGAGCAGTACTTC. Its translation: CASSPPSGSSYEQYF.

The rearrangement links TRBV13 to TRBJ2-3; a weak D match, TRBD1 (6 bases). The CDR3 is 14 amino acids. The V and J ends lost 3 bases and 1 base respectively, with 8 bases between them. The germline CDR1 and CDR2 sequences are PRHDT and FYEKMQ (reference sequence). The CDR3 region has the DNA TGTGCCAGCAGCTTGAGGACAGGCACAGATACGCAGTATTTT. Its protein is CASSLRTGTDTQYF.

The chain has TRBV12-2 and TRBJ2-1; the tabulated D call, TRBD2, remains unverified against the DNA. TRBV12-2 is a pseudogene locus. This CDR3 comprises 16 residues. The CDR3 sequence: CASRPSGGEEYNEQFF. In nucleotides, the CDR3 is TGTGCAAGTCGACCTAGCGGGGGGGAAGAATACAATGAGCAGTTCTTC.

The rearrangement uses TRBV6-2 or TRBV6-3 and TRBJ2-7; 10 bases map to TRBD1. The CDR3 covers 18 residues. With V trimmed by 2 bases and J by 0 bases, 10 bases remained unmatched. CDR1 is MNHEY, CDR2 SVGEGT, per germline. The DNA of the CDR3 is TGTGCCAGCAGTTACAACCGGGACAGGGGAAGAGACTCCTACGAGCAGTACTTC. Amino acids: CASSYNRDRGRDSYEQYF.

This clone showed up just once. At the DNA level, this CDR3 is encoded by other sequences in the same sample as well. The chain is built from TRBV5-1 and TRBJ2-3; D perhaps matches TRBD2 (5 bases). Germline V gene data show CDR1 as SGHRS and CDR2 as YFSETQ. The CDR3 is 12 residues long. V was shortened by 7 bases and J by 5 bases, with 11 bases between the two germline ends. CDR3 in DNA: TGCGCCAGCTCGCCAGGAGGAGATACGCAGTATTTT. This gives the protein CASSPGGDTQYF.

V gene TRBV19 combines with J gene TRBJ1-1; 7 bases fit TRBD1. The CDR3 spans 14 residues. The junction had 2 bases not matched to a gene; V was cut back by 3 bases and J by 1 base. Germline CDR1 is LNHDA and CDR2 is SQIVND (reference sequence). CDR3 sequence reads: CASSMTGPNTEAFF. The CDR3 DNA follows: TGTGCCAGTAGTATGACAGGGCCGAACACTGAAGCTTTCTTT.

The chain couples TRBV5-8 to TRBJ1-2, with D possibly TRBD1 on 6 matching bases. Deletions cut 1 base from V and 5 bases from J, with 12 bases between. The CDR3 length is 14 residues. Germline V gene data show CDR1 as SGHTS and CDR2 as YDEGEE. The CDR3 sequence is CASSLTNREYGYTF. The CDR3 nucleotides read TGTGCCAGCAGCTTGACCAACAGGGAGTATGGCTACACCTTC.